This entry lists 32 T cell receptor beta chains sequenced from one sample in a study of beta chain features in type 1 diabetes. Study conclusions and caveats: All four CD4+ subsets of Type 1 diabetes patients contained TCRB CDR3s that were moderately but significantly shorter.

Antigens for these TCRs are unknown. Expressed TCRB transcripts were sequenced because the isolated RNA had all been reverse transcribed beforehand. TCRdb's copy holds only in-frame clones and misses some; the assay was immunoSEQ multiplex PCR. The sample contains around 710,000 clones, 12% of which appear only once. Sample: naive CD4+ T cells from blood. The source of these receptors is a man aged 30 to 39 with type 1 diabetes.

The chain carries TRBV6-5 and TRBJ2-2; D gene ambiguous. Germline V gives CDR1 MNHEY, CDR2 SVGAGI. The CDR3 sequence is 13 residues long. Between the trimmed V and J ends, which lost 2 bases and 4 bases, there was a span of 5 bases. CDR3 sequence reads: CASSYLATGELFF. CDR3 in DNA: TGTGCCAGCAGTTACCTCGCCACCGGGGAGCTGTTTTTT.

The rearrangement uses TRBV29-1 and TRBJ2-3; 7 bases map to TRBD1. The V gene end was trimmed by 6 bases and the J gene end by 6 bases; junction bases not matched to a gene: 6. This CDR3 comprises 12 residues. CDR1 and CDR2 (germline): SQVTM, ANQGSEA. CDR3 sequence reads: CSVKQGSDTQYF. CDR3 bases: TGCAGCGTGAAACAGGGGTCGGATACGCAGTATTTT.

In its sample, this clone was seen many times. The V call is TRBV14, the J call TRBJ2-3; TRBD2 matches at 7 bases. This CDR3 spans 15 amino acids. Germline V lookup: CDR1 SGHDN, CDR2 FVKESK. V lost 1 base to trimming and J lost 5 bases; unmatched junction nucleotides: 6. CDR3 protein: CASSQVSAGLDTQYF. CDR3 nucleotide sequence: TGTGCCAGCAGCCAAGTTTCAGCGGGGTTAGATACGCAGTATTTT.

J is TRBJ1-1 and V is TRBV6-5; D uncertain. CDR1 and CDR2 (germline): MNHEY, SVGAGI. V was pared by 4 bases and J by 2 bases, with 8 bases between. The CDR3 spans 13 residues. CDR3 bases: TGTGCCAGCAGTTCGACGGTAAACACTGAAGCTTTCTTT. It codes for CASSSTVNTEAFF.

This clone was seen a handful of times. V and J are TRBV9 and TRBJ1-1; no reliable D call. The CDR3 runs to 15 residues. Trimming shortened V by 4 bases and J by 4 bases, and 17 bases separated the two germline ends. Germline assignment: CDR1 SGDLS and CDR2 YYNGEE. CDR3 protein: CASSLGIIGSTEAFF. CDR3 sequence (DNA): TGTGCCAGCAGCCTCGGAATTATTGGGAGCACTGAAGCTTTCTTT.

V and J are TRBV7-2 and TRBJ1-5; 7 bases fit TRBD1. The junction had 10 bases not matched to a gene; V was cut back by 4 bases and J by 4 bases. This CDR3 region has 16 residues. Germline-derived CDR1 and CDR2 are SGHTA and FQGNSA. CDR3 residues: CASSYPGQTTNQPQHF. DNA for the CDR3: TGTGCCAGCAGCTATCCGGGACAGACAACTAATCAGCCCCAGCATTTT.

This sequence joins TRBV7-8 and TRBJ2-3; D uncertain. V gave up 1 base and J gave up 5 bases, with 13 bases separating them. Germline CDR1 SGHVS, CDR2 FQNEAQ. This CDR3 has 15 amino acids. CDR3 DNA sequence: TGTGCCAGCAGCTTAGACCGATACCCAGGAGATACGCAGTATTTT. Its translation is CASSLDRYPGDTQYF. Full variable domain (rest looked up from reference TRBV7-8 and TRBJ2-3): GAGVSQSPRYKVAKRGQDVALRCDPISGHVSLFWYQQALGQGPEFLTYFQNEAQLDKSGLPSDRFFAERPEGSVSTLKIQRTQQEDSAVYLCASSLDRYPGDTQYFGPGTRLTVL.

This sequence joins TRBV4-3 and TRBJ1-3; tentatively, D is TRBD1 (5 bases). This CDR3 is built from 16 residues. Per the germline V gene, CDR1 is LGHNA and CDR2 is YSLEER. The V end lost 1 base, the J end lost 4 bases, and 14 bases lay between the germline ends. CDR3 DNA sequence: TGCGCCAGCAGCCAAGTTGCGGGGCGGGTGGGAAACACCATATATTTT. Amino acid sequence: CASSQVAGRVGNTIYF.

This rearrangement joins TRBV6-5 to TRBJ1-2; no firm D call. Trimming cost V 0 bases and J 3 bases, with 8 bases left between them. Germline CDR1 and CDR2: MNHEY and SVGAGI. The CDR3 has 14 residues. In nucleotides, the CDR3 is TGTGCCAGCAGTTACTCGCACCGGGACTATGGCTACACCTTC. Its translation is CASSYSHRDYGYTF.

The chain couples TRBV11-1 to TRBJ1-6, with D perhaps matching TRBD1 (5 bases). Germline V gives CDR1 SGHAT, CDR2 FQDESV (reference sequence). The CDR3 is 13 residues long. Trimming took off 5 bases at V and 13 bases at J, with 15 bases between the two ends. CDR3 coding DNA: TGTGCCAGCAGCGGGGGACGCACAGTTCCCCTCCACTTT. Protein: CASSGGRTVPLHF.

About this clone itself: Other DNA sequences in the sample encode the same CDR3. The chain recombines TRBV7-2 with TRBJ1-5; a weak D match, TRBD1 (6 bases). V lost 0 bases, J lost 3 bases, and 12 bases lay in between. The CDR3 consists of 16 residues. The germline V gene has CDR1 SGHTA and CDR2 FQGNSA. CDR3 loop: CASSLAQTGSNQPQHF. In DNA, the CDR3 is TGTGCCAGCAGCTTAGCGCAGACAGGCTCCAATCAGCCCCAGCATTTT. Combining the CDR3 with reference TRBV7-2 and TRBJ1-5 gives the whole variable domain GAGVSQSPSNKVTEKGKDVELRCDPISGHTALYWYRQSLGQGLEFLIYFQGNSAPDKSGLPSDRFSAERTGGSVSTLTIQRTQQEDSAVYLCASSLAQTGSNQPQHFGDGTRLSIL.

This clone was detected only a few times. The genes are TRBV4-3 and TRBJ2-5, with D possibly matching TRBD2 (6 bases). Germline-derived CDR1 and CDR2 are LGHNA and YSLEER. V dropped 3 bases and J dropped 5 bases, with 10 bases sitting between them. This CDR3 comprises 13 residues. CDR3 coding DNA: TGCGCCAGCAGCCACGGACTATCTGAGACCCAGTACTTC. It encodes CASSHGLSETQYF.

The J gene is TRBJ2-5, the V gene TRBV30; a possible D gene is TRBD2 (6 bases). In germline, CDR1 is GTSNPN, CDR2 SVGIG (reference sequence). V gave up 3 bases and J gave up 4 bases, with 9 bases separating them. There are 12 residues in the CDR3. The CDR3 sequence: CAWSYGGETQYF. The CDR3 nucleotides are TGTGCCTGGAGCTACGGGGGAGAGACCCAGTACTTC.

This clone came up a few times. The V and J genes are TRBV6-1 and TRBJ2-7; D may be TRBD2 (6 bases). This CDR3 is built from 15 residues. CDR1 MNHNS and CDR2 SASEGT come from the germline V gene. Trimming cost V 5 bases and J 2 bases, with 16 bases left between them. The chain's CDR3 is CASSLPGGDPYEQYF. The CDR3 coding sequence is TGTGCCAGCAGTCTGCCCGGGGGTGATCCCTACGAGCAGTACTTC.

The rearrangement links TRBV6-5 to TRBJ1-2, with 7 nucleotides matching TRBD1. Per germline, CDR1 MNHEY and CDR2 SVGAGI. This CDR3 has 15 residues. V trimming: 8 bases; J trimming: 4 bases; junction bases outside the gene matches: 13. CDR3 coding DNA: TGTGCCAGCCAACGCAAGGCGTCAGGGGGCTATGGCTACACCTTC. This sequence encodes CASQRKASGGYGYTF.

This clone has more than one count but fewer than ten. V usage is TRBV27 and J usage is TRBJ2-7, with D possibly matching TRBD1 (6 bases). Looked up from germline, CDR1 is MNHEY and CDR2 is SMNVEV (reference sequence). Trimming shortened V by 3 bases and J by 0 bases, and 9 bases separated the two germline ends. The CDR3 runs to 14 residues. Here the CDR3 reads CASSLRQDSYEQYF. As DNA, the CDR3 is TGTGCCAGCAGTTTGAGACAGGACTCCTACGAGCAGTACTTC.

Only a few counts were recorded for this clone. This chain joins TRBV9 and TRBJ2-7; the D is unclear. The CDR3 consists of 15 residues. Trimming left V 0 bases short and J 2 bases short, with 12 bases between. Germline V gene lookup returns CDR1 SGDLS and CDR2 YYNGEE. The CDR3 DNA follows: TGTGCCAGCAGCGTAGGAAACAGTGGTACCTACGAGCAGTACTTC. Its protein product is CASSVGNSGTYEQYF.

As to this clone: Other DNA variants within this sample encode the same CDR3. The chain joins TRBV28 to TRBJ1-2; D is unresolved. CDR3 length: 12 amino acids. Germline V gene data show CDR1 as MDHEN and CDR2 as SYDVKM. The ends were cut back, 3 bases at V and 2 bases at J, with 4 bases in the middle. The CDR3 spells CASSLSNYGYTF. In nucleotides, the CDR3 is TGTGCCAGCAGTTTGTCCAACTATGGCTACACCTTC.

The chain is built from TRBV7-9 and TRBJ1-2, with D hard to call. Trimming left V 8 bases short and J 7 bases short, with 11 bases between. CDR1 and CDR2 (germline): SEHNR, FQNEAQ (reference sequence). CDR3 length: 11 amino acids. The CDR3 protein is CASRSSAGYTF. CDR3 bases: TGTGCCAGCCGATCCAGCGCTGGCTACACCTTC.

The chain joins TRBV15 to TRBJ2-7; D unresolved. This CDR3 spans 13 amino acids. The V gene's germline CDR1 is LNHNV and CDR2 YYDKDF (reference sequence). V was trimmed by 3 bases and J by 0 bases, leaving 6 bases between them. This chain's CDR3 is CATSSDPSYEQYF. The CDR3 coding sequence is TGTGCCACCAGCAGCGACCCCTCCTACGAGCAGTACTTC.

Only a few counts were recorded for this clone. The V and J genes are TRBV14 and TRBJ1-6, with D hard to call. V was clipped by 1 base and J by 9 bases, with 10 bases between them. This CDR3 contains 14 residues. Germline assignment: CDR1 SGHDN and CDR2 FVKESK. CDR3 in amino acids: CASSQGWGSSPLHF. CDR3 DNA sequence: TGTGCCAGCAGCCAAGGGTGGGGAAGTTCACCCCTCCACTTT.

This clone showed up just a few times. This chain connects TRBV4-3 to TRBJ2-7, with D hard to call. This CDR3 has 14 residues. Trimming cost V 0 bases and J 1 base, with 7 bases left between them. Germline CDR1 LGHNA, CDR2 YSLEER. CDR3 sequence: CASSQDRRSYEQYF. The CDR3 DNA follows: TGCGCCAGCAGCCAAGATCGTAGGTCCTACGAGCAGTACTTC.

This clone came up a few times. The chain joins TRBV7-9 to TRBJ2-3; D is tentatively TRBD1 or TRBD2 (5 bases each). Germline values: CDR1 SEHNR, CDR2 FQNEAQ (reference sequence). Trimming took off 5 bases at V and 0 bases at J, with 12 bases between the two ends. The CDR3 contains 15 residues. The CDR3 region has the DNA TGTGCCAGCAGCACTAGAGGGGTCAGCACAGATACGCAGTATTTT. This gives the protein CASSTRGVSTDTQYF.

The chain joins TRBV9 to TRBJ1-6; D unclear. The length of the CDR3 is 14 residues. CDR1 is SGDLS, CDR2 YYNGEE, per germline. Trimming shortened V by 4 bases and J by 6 bases, and 11 bases separated the two germline ends. The CDR3 sequence: CASSPSLGNSPLHF. In nucleotides, the CDR3 is TGTGCCAGCAGCCCAAGTCTAGGTAATTCACCCCTCCACTTT. Based on the CDR3 plus reference TRBV9 and TRBJ1-6, the full variable domain is DSGVTQTPKHLITATGQRVTLRCSPRSGDLSVYWYQQSLDQGLQFLIQYYNGEERAKGNILERFSAQQFPDLHSELNLSSLELGDSALYFCASSPSLGNSPLHFGNGTRLTVT.

As concerns this clone: The junction differs from germline at one of its ends, possibly a read error. The chain carries TRBV7-7 and TRBJ2-5; D is perhaps TRBD1 or TRBD2 (5 bases each). The CDR3 is 15 residues long. Germline CDR1 reads SSHAT; CDR2 reads FNYEAQ (reference sequence). CDR3 nucleotides: TGTGCTAGCAGCTTTGGGGGAATGTCGCGAGAGACCCAGTACTTC. Translating gives CASSFGGMSRETQYF.

This chain uses TRBV6-5 with TRBJ1-2; D remains ambiguous. CDR1 and CDR2 from the germline V gene are MNHEY and SVGAGI. The CDR3 extends over 14 amino acids. V was trimmed by 0 bases and J by 8 bases, leaving 13 bases between them. CDR3: CASSYSSPEWGYTF. The CDR3 DNA is TGTGCCAGCAGTTACTCGAGCCCCGAATGGGGCTACACCTTC.

The chain carries TRBV9 and TRBJ2-6; no definite D call. The CDR3 contains 20 residues. V was cut by 0 bases and J by 0 bases, with 19 bases left in between. Germline CDR1 is SGDLS and CDR2 is YYNGEE. The CDR3 sequence: CASSVASGVTYTSGANVLTF. For the CDR3, the DNA is TGTGCCAGCAGCGTAGCCTCTGGGGTTACCTATACCTCTGGGGCCAACGTCCTGACTTTC.

This clone was picked up a small number of times. The chain is built from TRBV11-2 and TRBJ1-1, with D uncertain. The CDR3 length is 14 residues. Looked up from germline, CDR1 is SGHAT and CDR2 is FQNNGV. Deletions cut 1 base from V and 0 bases from J, with 6 bases between. CDR3 nucleotide sequence: TGTGCCAGCAGCTTAGGGCAGCTGAACACTGAAGCTTTCTTT. Protein sequence: CASSLGQLNTEAFF.

This clone was seen a few times. V is TRBV9 and J is TRBJ1-6, with 11 bases identical to TRBD1. Germline V gene lookup returns CDR1 SGDLS and CDR2 YYNGEE. With V trimmed by 3 bases and J by 9 bases, 5 bases remained unmatched. The CDR3 loop spans 15 amino acids. This chain's CDR3 is CASSAWTGGGSPLHF. CDR3 sequence (DNA): TGTGCCAGCAGCGCATGGACAGGGGGCGGTTCACCCCTCCACTTT.

Only one count was recorded for this clone. The CDR3 sequence: CASSPATQGHGYTF. Written as DNA, the CDR3 is TGTGCCAGCAGTCCAGCGACACAGGGCCATGGCTACACCTTC. This rearrangement joins TRBV6-6 to TRBJ1-2; D possibly corresponds to TRBD1 (6 bases). Per germline, CDR1 MNHNY and CDR2 SVGAGI (reference sequence). The CDR3 sequence is 14 residues long. Trimming pared 5 bases from V and 6 bases from J, leaving 16 bases between.

This clone was seen a handful of times. The chain is built from TRBV19 and TRBJ2-5; possible D gene TRBD2, 7 bases. V dropped 4 bases and J dropped 3 bases, with 15 bases sitting between them. Germline assignment: CDR1 LNHDA and CDR2 SQIVND (reference sequence). This CDR3 is 15 amino acids long. CDR3 DNA sequence: TGTGCCAGTAGTAAAAAGGCGGGGGCAAAAGAGACCCAGTACTTC. Amino acid sequence: CASSKKAGAKETQYF.

J is TRBJ2-7 and V is TRBV7-9; maybe TRBD2 (5 bases). The length of the CDR3 is 14 residues. The V gene's germline CDR1 is SEHNR and CDR2 FQNEAQ (reference sequence). Trimming cost V 7 bases and J 1 base, with 14 bases left between them. In DNA, the CDR3 is TGTGCCAGCACCCTAGCCCGTAGTTCCTACGAGCAGTACTTC. It codes for CASTLARSSYEQYF.